The 30 T cell receptor beta chains in this list originate from one sample, sequenced in a study of blood T cell repertoires in COVID-19. Here immunoSEQ multiplex PCR was the method, and the copy in TCRdb shows in-frame clones only, minus some. The sample gives approximately 140,000 clones, over 80% of which show up once; about 5.8% is in the top ten. The sequencing sample was made of PBMCs or T cells enriched from blood (not recorded which). These receptors were collected from a woman aged 45-59 years who had been exposed to COVID-19.

The CDR3: CASSNDRDIQYF. CDR3 sequence (DNA): TGTGCCAGCAGCAACGACAGGGATATCCAGTACTTC. The rearrangement uses TRBV5-6 and TRBJ2-5, with 7 bases fitting TRBD1. Germline V gene data show CDR1 as SGHDT and CDR2 as YYEEEE. With 4 bases clipped from V and 10 bases from J, the junction kept 7 bases outside the gene matches. The CDR3 spans 12 residues.

V usage is TRBV3-1 (or the pseudogene TRBV3-2) and J usage is TRBJ1-1; 7 positions match TRBD1. The CDR3 extends over 15 amino acids. The V gene end was trimmed by 4 bases and the J gene end by 5 bases; junction bases not matched to a gene: 10. Looked up from germline, CDR1 is LGHDT and CDR2 is YNNKEL (reference sequence). The CDR3 reads CASSPTTGILTEAFF. CDR3 in DNA: TGTGCCAGCAGCCCCACGACAGGGATATTAACTGAAGCTTTCTTT.

This chain connects TRBV5-8 to TRBJ1-1, with D unresolved. Germline assignment: CDR1 SGHTS and CDR2 YDEGEE. Trimming left V 2 bases short and J 5 bases short, with 16 bases between. The CDR3 has 15 residues. DNA of the CDR3: TGTGCCAGCAGCTTAGATATAAGGGCGGGGACTGAAGCTTTCTTT. The encoded protein is CASSLDIRAGTEAFF.

The chain employs TRBV30 and TRBJ2-1; the match to TRBD2 covers 8 bases. Germline V lookup: CDR1 GTSNPN, CDR2 SVGIG (reference sequence). This CDR3 spans 14 amino acids. Unmatched junction bases numbered 10, after V lost 2 bases and J lost 10 bases. The CDR3 is CAWSTGGGKREQFF. The CDR3 nucleotides read TGTGCCTGGAGTACGGGAGGGGGGAAGAGGGAGCAGTTCTTC.

The chain couples TRBV18 to TRBJ1-3; TRBD1 might be the D (5 bases). The CDR3 spans 15 residues. Germline CDR1 reads KGHSH; CDR2 reads LQKENI. Between the trimmed V and J ends, which lost 4 bases and 0 bases, there was a span of 10 bases. Here the CDR3 DNA reads TGTGCCAGCTCACTTGACAGTTTCTCTGGAAACACCATATATTTT. This gives the protein CASSLDSFSGNTIYF.

J is TRBJ1-1 and V is TRBV5-1, with unresolved D. Germline CDR1 and CDR2: SGHRS and YFSETQ. This CDR3 is 14 amino acids long. Trimming pared 4 bases from V and 10 bases from J, leaving 20 bases between. The CDR3 protein is CASSPFQPQEGAFF. The CDR3 coding sequence is TGCGCCAGCAGCCCCTTTCAGCCTCAGGAGGGAGCTTTCTTT.

The CDR3 nucleotides are TGTGCCAGCAGCTTGGTACAGGGTCCTAACACTGAAGCTTTCTTT. Residues: CASSLVQGPNTEAFF. The V gene is TRBV5-8, the J gene TRBJ1-1; D may be TRBD1 (6 bases). V lost 0 bases and J lost 2, with 11 bases in between. The CDR3 is made up of 15 amino acids. Germline lookup yields CDR1 SGHTS and CDR2 YDEGEE.

This clone was recorded a few times. The gene calls are TRBV10-2 and TRBJ1-5; 7 bases fit TRBD1. Germline V lookup: CDR1 WSHSY, CDR2 SAAADI. The CDR3 extends over 14 amino acids. J lost 6 bases, V lost 8 bases, and 10 bases had no gene match. In DNA form, the CDR3 reads TGCGCCAGCCGAGACAGGGTTGAGGGTCAGCCCCAGCATTTT. Translated: CASRDRVEGQPQHF.

The V and J genes are TRBV2 and TRBJ1-2; D gene unclear. Germline CDR1 and CDR2: SNHLY and FYNNEI. The V and J ends lost 6 bases and 4 bases respectively, with 15 bases between them. This CDR3 is built from 14 residues. For the CDR3, the DNA is TGTGCCAGCAGGGCGGGTTGGGCCGTCTATGGCTACACCTTC. It encodes CASRAGWAVYGYTF.

The chain employs TRBV5-1 and TRBJ1-4, with D tentatively TRBD1 (6 bases). CDR1 SGHRS and CDR2 YFSETQ come from the germline V gene. CDR3 length: 14 residues. The V gene lost 0 bases and the J gene lost 5 bases, with 8 bases spanning the gap. The CDR3 DNA follows: TGCGCCAGCAGCTTGGAGGGACAAAATGAAAAACTGTTTTTT. It codes for CASSLEGQNEKLFF.

The V and J genes are TRBV19 and TRBJ1-3; weak D call: TRBD1 (6 bases). The germline gives CDR1 LNHDA, CDR2 SQIVND (reference sequence). Trimming took off 5 bases at V and 2 bases at J, with 13 bases between the two ends. This CDR3 has 15 residues. The DNA of the CDR3 is TGTGCCAGTAGTGAACAGGGTATGGCTGGAAACACCATATATTTT. This encodes CASSEQGMAGNTIYF.

As to this clone: Other DNA sequences within the sample encode an identical CDR3. This chain joins TRBV9 and TRBJ2-2; D is perhaps TRBD1 (6 bases). Between the trimmed V and J ends, which lost 0 bases and 1 base, there was a span of 7 bases. This CDR3 comprises 15 residues. Per germline, CDR1 SGDLS and CDR2 YYNGEE. The CDR3 DNA sequence: TGTGCCAGCAGCGTAGTAGGGGGGAACACCGGGGAGCTGTTTTTT. Its translation: CASSVVGGNTGELFF.

This chain links TRBV6-4 with TRBJ2-4, with D hard to call. The CDR3 spans 17 residues. The V gene lost 6 bases and the J gene lost 8 bases, with 26 bases spanning the gap. Germline CDR1 is MRHNA and CDR2 is SNTAGT. CDR3 in amino acids: CASRPSAISGPWDIQYF. Written as DNA, the CDR3 is TGTGCCAGCAGGCCCTCAGCCATCTCTGGGCCATGGGACATTCAGTACTTC.

The CDR3: CAWGDRVIDGYTF. CDR3 DNA: TGTGCCTGGGGGGACAGGGTGATAGATGGCTACACCTTC. The rearrangement uses TRBV30 and TRBJ1-2, with TRBD1 matching 9 bases. Trimming at V came to 5 bases and at J to 6 bases, leaving 7 bases not matched to a gene. CDR1 and CDR2 from the germline V gene are GTSNPN and SVGIG (reference sequence). The CDR3 covers 13 residues.

The V and J genes are TRBV28 and TRBJ1-6; D remains ambiguous. Germline assignment: CDR1 MDHEN and CDR2 SYDVKM. The CDR3 length is 14 residues. Trimming removed 2 bases from V and 6 bases from J, with 8 bases in between. The DNA for the CDR3 is TGTGCCAGCAGTTTAGAGGTTTTTAATTCACCCCTCCACTTT. It yields the protein CASSLEVFNSPLHF.

This rearrangement joins TRBV10-3 to TRBJ1-2; 11 nucleotides align to TRBD1. The CDR3 is 16 residues long. Germline assignment: CDR1 ENHRY and CDR2 SYGVKD. Germline trimming cut 5 bases from V and 6 bases from J; bases unmatched to any gene: 11. CDR3 sequence: CAISINPDRGRDGYTF. CDR3 sequence (DNA): TGTGCCATCAGTATCAATCCGGACAGGGGGCGTGATGGCTACACCTTC.

The chain carries TRBV19 and TRBJ1-5; D is unresolved. Per germline, CDR1 LNHDA and CDR2 SQIVND (reference sequence). CDR3 length: 14 residues. The germline V and J ends were trimmed by 5 bases and 2 bases, with 10 bases remaining between them. The CDR3 nucleotides read TGTGCCAGTAGTCACACCGGAGGCAATCAGCCCCAGCATTTT. Its protein product is CASSHTGGNQPQHF.

The genes are TRBV6-5 and TRBJ2-2; tentative D call: TRBD1 (7 bases). V lost 6 bases and J 7 bases, leaving 15 bases between the germline ends. The germline gives CDR1 MNHEY, CDR2 SVGAGI. The CDR3 is made up of 14 amino acids. The CDR3 nucleotides are TGTGCCAGCAGACCCCAGGGGGAGGTCGGGGAGCTGTTTTTT. This sequence encodes CASRPQGEVGELFF.

This clone was detected once. The gene calls are TRBV14 and TRBJ2-2; D is possibly TRBD1 (6 bases). V dropped 0 bases and J dropped 8 bases, with 13 bases sitting between them. CDR1 and CDR2 (germline): SGHDN, FVKESK. This CDR3 has 15 residues. The CDR3 sequence is CASSQDNRALGELFF. As DNA, the CDR3 is TGTGCCAGCAGCCAAGACAACAGGGCTTTAGGGGAGCTGTTTTTT. The full variable domain, with the rest looked up from reference TRBV14 and TRBJ2-2, is EAGVTQFPSHSVIEKGQTVTLRCDPISGHDNLYWYRRVMGKEIKFLLHFVKESKQDESGMPNNRFLAERTGGTYSTLKVQPAELEDSGVYFCASSQDNRALGELFFGEGSRLTVL.

The chain is built from TRBV4-1 and TRBJ2-7, with 10 bases matching TRBD2. The V and J ends lost 1 base and 4 bases, in that order; junction bases with no gene match: 4. From germline, CDR1 is MGHRA and CDR2 YSYEKL. CDR3 length equals 15 residues. The CDR3 bases are TGCGCCAGCAGCCAAGGAGCGGGGGGGCCATACGAGCAGTACTTC. The encoded protein is CASSQGAGGPYEQYF.

The chain carries TRBV9 and TRBJ1-1; tentatively, D is TRBD1 (6 bases). The CDR3 spans 14 residues. Looked up from germline, CDR1 is SGDLS and CDR2 is YYNGEE. The V end was cut by 2 bases, the J end by 10 bases, with 18 bases between. In nucleotides, the CDR3 is TGTGCCAGCAGCGTGGGGGCAGGACAGCAGGGAGCTTTCTTT. Its protein is CASSVGAGQQGAFF.

The rearrangement joins TRBV7-2 to TRBJ1-5; D gene unclear. The CDR3 totals 16 residues. The V and J ends lost 1 base and 4 bases respectively, with 14 bases between them. Germline lookup yields CDR1 SGHTA and CDR2 FQGNSA. For the CDR3, the DNA is TGTGCCAGCAGCTTAGGGCGGCCGACTGTTAATCAGCCCCAGCATTTT. It translates to CASSLGRPTVNQPQHF.

The CDR3 is CASSQDGTGGNTIYF. Here the CDR3 DNA reads TGTGCCAGCAGCCAAGATGGGACAGGTGGAAACACCATATATTTT. This chain connects TRBV3-1 (or the pseudogene TRBV3-2) to TRBJ1-3; the match to TRBD1 covers 8 bases. Losses at the gene ends were 0 bases for V and 3 bases for J; bases not matched to a gene: 1. The length of the CDR3 is 15 residues. Per germline, CDR1 LGHDT and CDR2 YNNKEL (reference sequence).

Only one count was recorded for this clone. The chain is built from TRBV7-8 and TRBJ1-5; possible D gene TRBD1, 6 bases. Deletions cut 4 bases from V and 0 bases from J, with 13 bases between. Per the germline V gene, CDR1 is SGHVS and CDR2 is FQNEAQ. The CDR3 loop spans 16 amino acids. The CDR3 bases are TGTGCCAGCAGCTATGACAGGAGCCCTAGCAATCAGCCCCAGCATTTT. Its protein product is CASSYDRSPSNQPQHF.

The chain combines TRBV7-9 with TRBJ1-1; 7 nucleotides match TRBD1. CDR1 is SEHNR and CDR2 is FQNEAQ in the germline V gene (reference sequence). V lost 6 bases and J lost 4; bases outside the gene matches: 8. CDR3 length: 14 residues. CDR3 nucleotide sequence: TGTGCCAGCAGAGTCCCAGGGGGTGTCACTGAAGCTTTCTTT. It encodes CASRVPGGVTEAFF. Complete variable domain (other parts from reference TRBV7-9 and TRBJ1-1): DTGVSQNPRHKITKRGQNVTFRCDPISEHNRLYWYRQTLGQGPEFLTYFQNEAQLEKSRLLSDRFSAERPKGSFSTLEIQRTEQGDSAMYLCASRVPGGVTEAFFGQGTRLTVV.

The V and J genes are TRBV6-5 and TRBJ2-1, with 9 bases identical to TRBD2. Germline V CDR1 and CDR2: MNHEY, SVGAGI. The CDR3 runs 15 residues. The ends lost 8 bases at V and 11 bases at J; junction bases unmatched: 16. CDR3 loop: CASGGVAGARSKQFF. In DNA form, the CDR3 reads TGTGCCAGCGGGGGAGTAGCGGGAGCTCGATCCAAGCAGTTCTTC.

The chain uses TRBV2 and TRBJ2-1, with D unresolved. In germline, CDR1 is SNHLY, CDR2 FYNNEI. There are 13 residues in the CDR3. V dropped 3 bases and J dropped 0 bases, with 3 bases sitting between them. CDR3 in amino acids: CASSESSYNEQFF. The CDR3 DNA follows: TGTGCCAGCAGTGAGAGCTCCTACAATGAGCAGTTCTTC.

V and J are TRBV2 and TRBJ2-5; maybe TRBD1 (6 bases). Germline V gene data show CDR1 as SNHLY and CDR2 as FYNNEI. The CDR3 sequence is 12 residues long. V dropped 6 bases and J dropped 5 bases, with 10 bases sitting between them. CDR3: CASRDRRETQYF. CDR3 DNA: TGTGCCAGCAGAGACAGGCGGGAGACCCAGTACTTC.

The chain combines TRBV5-1 with TRBJ2-7; possibly TRBD1 for D (8 bases). Germline loops: CDR1 SGHRS, CDR2 YFSETQ. The CDR3 covers 14 residues. Deletions cut 9 bases from V and 4 bases from J, with 20 bases between. The CDR3 DNA follows: TGCGCCACGAAACCCACAGGGGGGGGGTACGAGCAGTACTTC. Its protein is CATKPTGGGYEQYF.

Concerning this clone itself: The germline gene is not matched at one end of the junction; a read error may be the cause. This chain joins TRBV6-5 and TRBJ1-6; no clear D. Germline-derived CDR1 and CDR2 are MNHEY and SVGAGI. The CDR3 totals 13 residues. The CDR3 region has the DNA TGTGCCAGCAGTAAACTGACTAATTTACCCCTCCACTTT. Protein sequence: CASSKLTNLPLHF.